This T cell receptor (beta chain) was recovered during a study of T cells in Graves' hyperthyroidism and ophthalmopathy. Study outcomes and limitations: A model built on 13 V-J features separated ophthalmopathy from stable hyperthyroidism.

The germline V gene encodes CDR1 DFQATT and CDR2 SNEGSKA (reference sequence). The V end lost 0 bases, the J end lost 8 bases, and 13 bases lay between the germline ends. This CDR3 spans 14 amino acids. Amplification targeted TCR beta CDR3 regions from RNA transcripts. A set of HTBI primers served as the primers for a first-round RT-PCR of the TCR CDR3. One entry per CDR3 protein results from TCRdb running MiXCR on the multiplex PCR reads. The sample yields around 400,000 distinct CDR3 sequences, roughly 15% seen once. This clonotype has only a few counts. The target antigen is unknown. The specimen was blood. The chain recombines TRBV20-1 with TRBJ2-2; D is possibly TRBD1 (5 bases). The clonotype was recovered from a woman in her sixties with Graves' ophthalmopathy. CDR3 bases: TGCAGTGCTAGAGAGGGGTGGGGCTCAGGGGAGCTGTTTTTT. Amino acids: CSAREGWGSGELFF.